The entry below describes one TCR beta chain. Its antigen is unknown. Sequencing used immunoSEQ v3.0 at survey level. Data came from immunoSEQ multiplex PCR; TCRdb stores just in-frame clones and leaves some out. The repertoire holds roughly 14,000 clones, with over 70% as singletons. In germline, CDR1 is MNHNS, CDR2 SASEGT. The V end was cut by 5 bases, the J end by 3 bases, with 11 bases between. CDR3 size: 14 residues. This specimen comes from a study of long-term antiretroviral therapy in people with HIV. Findings and limits, study-wide: Whereas controls had wider CDR3 length ranges, HIV repertoires had narrower ones.

The chain employs TRBV6-1 and TRBJ1-3; the D gene is possibly TRBD1 (6 bases). The source is a man aged 35 to 55 with HIV. Sequences were derived from unsorted PBMCs, sampled 1.3 years before starting antiretroviral therapy. CDR3 in amino acids: CASSPRGHGNTIYF. In DNA form, the CDR3 reads TGTGCCAGCAGTCCCAGGGGTCATGGAAACACCATATATTTT.